The 9 T cell receptor beta chains below were found in one sample sequenced in a study of shared clonotypes between healthy human individuals (dated by TCRdb to the early 2020s). The library was obtained by the immunoSEQ multiplex PCR assay. TCRdb re-hosts the immuneACCESS table, in-frame sequences only. Its copies lack some clones; in the studies checked, an unresolved V gene accounts for under half of them, and the cause for the rest is not known. Present in this sample are roughly 1,600,000 clones, 98% of which were seen just once. The ten largest clonotypes hold about 0.4% of the sample. Source material: naive CD4+ T cells sorted from blood. The cell subset or site label on this specimen signifies: CD45RA+ positively selected. Source of these receptors: a man aged 25-45 years in good health.

The chain has TRBV5-1 and TRBJ2-1, with 16 bases fitting TRBD2. CDR3 size: 20 residues. With V trimmed by 0 bases and J by 4 bases, 10 bases remained unmatched. CDR1 SGHRS and CDR2 YFSETQ come from the germline V gene. The CDR3 nucleotides read TGCGCCAGCAGCTTGGCCCTGGGACTAGCGGGAGGGCAGGCTTACAATGAGCAGTTCTTC. Protein: CASSLALGLAGGQAYNEQFF.

The genes are TRBV19 and TRBJ1-1, with a weak D call TRBD1 (6 bases). V was pared by 1 base and J by 7 bases, with 13 bases between. The CDR3 has 14 residues. Germline CDR1 reads LNHDA; CDR2 reads SQIVND (reference sequence). The CDR3 region has the DNA TGTGCCAGTAGTATAGGCCTCGGGACACTTGAAGCTTTCTTT. Protein sequence: CASSIGLGTLEAFF.

The chain recombines TRBV28 with TRBJ1-1; weak D call: TRBD1 (6 bases). The germline gives CDR1 MDHEN, CDR2 SYDVKM. This CDR3 comprises 16 residues. With 5 bases removed from V and 0 bases from J, the gap between germline ends came to 16 bases. The chain's CDR3 is CASSGQLPTMNTEAFF. In DNA, the CDR3 is TGTGCCAGCAGTGGACAGTTACCCACGATGAACACTGAAGCTTTCTTT. The full variable domain, its missing parts supplied by reference TRBV28 and TRBJ1-1, is DVKVTQSSRYLVKRTGEKVFLECVQDMDHENMFWYRQDPGLGLRLIYFSYDVKMKEKGDIPEGYSVSREKKERFSLILESASTNQTSMYLCASSGQLPTMNTEAFFGQGTRLTVV.

The chain links TRBV7-2 to TRBJ2-5, with TRBD2 identical over 7 bases. The CDR3 loop spans 16 amino acids. Germline V gene data show CDR1 as SGHTA and CDR2 as FQGNSA. V was pared by 2 bases and J by 4 bases, with 10 bases of the junction left unmatched. CDR3 bases: TGTGCCAGCAGCTTAAGATGGCGGGAGAGTCGAGAGACCCAGTACTTC. It encodes CASSLRWRESRETQYF.

J is TRBJ2-1 and V is TRBV6-1, with 9 bases lining up with TRBD1. Germline CDR1 reads MNHNS; CDR2 reads SASEGT. Losses at the gene ends were 5 bases for V and 3 bases for J; bases not matched to a gene: 5. The CDR3 is 15 amino acids. CDR3 in amino acids: CASSPGTGYYNEQFF. CDR3 sequence (DNA): TGTGCCAGCAGTCCCGGGACAGGGTACTACAATGAGCAGTTCTTC.

J is TRBJ2-1 and V is TRBV5-4; 8 nucleotides align to TRBD1. CDR1 is SGHNT and CDR2 is YYREEE in the germline V gene (reference sequence). CDR3 length: 14 residues. V was clipped by 4 bases and J by 10 bases; unmatched bases: 10. CDR3: CASSAGQGRGEQFF. CDR3 coding DNA: TGTGCCAGCAGCGCCGGACAGGGTCGGGGCGAGCAGTTCTTC.

The chain links TRBV18 to TRBJ1-1, with D perhaps TRBD1 (5 bases). Trimming left V 0 bases short and J 4 bases short, with 12 bases between. Germline-derived CDR1 and CDR2 are KGHSH and LQKENI. The CDR3 length is 15 residues. The CDR3: CASSPPGVGGTEAFF. CDR3 bases: TGTGCCAGCTCACCACCGGGGGTGGGGGGCACTGAAGCTTTCTTT. Supplemented by reference TRBV18 and TRBJ1-1, the full variable domain reads NAGVMQNPRHLVRRRGQEARLRCSPMKGHSHVYWYRQLPEEGLKFMVYLQKENIIDESGMPKERFSAEFPKEGPSILRIQQVVRGDSAAYFCASSPPGVGGTEAFFGQGTRLTVV.

V and J are TRBV18 and TRBJ2-3, with D possibly matching TRBD2 (5 bases). This CDR3 spans 15 amino acids. V gave up 3 bases and J gave up 2 bases, with 12 bases separating them. The V gene's germline CDR1 is KGHSH and CDR2 LQKENI. CDR3 protein: CASSPPRTSTDTQYF. In nucleotides, the CDR3 is TGTGCCAGCTCACCGCCCCGGACTTCCACAGATACGCAGTATTTT.

J is TRBJ1-4 and V is TRBV19; D is possibly TRBD1 (6 bases). Germline V gene lookup returns CDR1 LNHDA and CDR2 SQIVND (reference sequence). This CDR3 spans 17 amino acids. Trimming left V 4 bases short and J 8 bases short, with 23 bases between. CDR3 DNA: TGTGCCAGTAGTACTCCTCTCACAGGGCCGCCGGGAGAAAAACTGTTTTTT. It codes for CASSTPLTGPPGEKLFF.